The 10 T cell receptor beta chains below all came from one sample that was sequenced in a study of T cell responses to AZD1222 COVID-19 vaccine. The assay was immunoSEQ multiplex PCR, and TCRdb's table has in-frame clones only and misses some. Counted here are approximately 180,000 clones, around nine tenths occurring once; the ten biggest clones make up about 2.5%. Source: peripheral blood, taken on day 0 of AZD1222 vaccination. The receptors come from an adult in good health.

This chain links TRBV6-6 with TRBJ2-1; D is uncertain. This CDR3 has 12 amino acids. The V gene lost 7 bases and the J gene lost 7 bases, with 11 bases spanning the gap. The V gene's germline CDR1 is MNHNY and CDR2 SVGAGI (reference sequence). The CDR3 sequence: CASISPWNEQFF. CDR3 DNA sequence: TGTGCCAGCATAAGCCCTTGGAATGAGCAGTTCTTC.

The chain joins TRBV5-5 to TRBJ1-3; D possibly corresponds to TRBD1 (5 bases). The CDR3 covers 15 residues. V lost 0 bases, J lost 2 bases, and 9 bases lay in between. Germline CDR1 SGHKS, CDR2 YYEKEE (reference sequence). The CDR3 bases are TGTGCCAGCAGCTTGGAAAGACAGACTGGAAACACCATATATTTT. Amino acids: CASSLERQTGNTIYF.

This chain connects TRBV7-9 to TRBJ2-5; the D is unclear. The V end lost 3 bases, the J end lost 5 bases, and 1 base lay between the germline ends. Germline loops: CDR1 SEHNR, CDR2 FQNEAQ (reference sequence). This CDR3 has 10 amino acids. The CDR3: CASSLETQYF. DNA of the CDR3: TGTGCCAGCAGCTTGGAGACCCAGTACTTC.

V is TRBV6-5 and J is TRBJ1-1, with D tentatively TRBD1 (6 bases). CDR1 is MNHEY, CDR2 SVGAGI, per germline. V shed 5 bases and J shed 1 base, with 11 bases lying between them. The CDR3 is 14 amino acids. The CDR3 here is CASSKQGQNTEAFF. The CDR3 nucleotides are TGTGCCAGCAGTAAACAGGGACAGAACACTGAAGCTTTCTTT.

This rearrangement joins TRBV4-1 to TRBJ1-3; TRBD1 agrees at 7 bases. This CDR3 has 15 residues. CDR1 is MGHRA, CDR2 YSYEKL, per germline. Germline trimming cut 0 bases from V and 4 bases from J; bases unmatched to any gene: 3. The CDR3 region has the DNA TGCGCCAGCAGCCAAGACGACAGGGTAGGAAACACCATATATTTT. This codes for CASSQDDRVGNTIYF.

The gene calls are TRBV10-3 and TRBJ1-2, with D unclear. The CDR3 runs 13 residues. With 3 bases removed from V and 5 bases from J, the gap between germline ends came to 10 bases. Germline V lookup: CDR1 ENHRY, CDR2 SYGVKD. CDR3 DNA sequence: TGTGCCATCAGTGACACTGGCAGTTATGGCTACACCTTC. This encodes CAISDTGSYGYTF.

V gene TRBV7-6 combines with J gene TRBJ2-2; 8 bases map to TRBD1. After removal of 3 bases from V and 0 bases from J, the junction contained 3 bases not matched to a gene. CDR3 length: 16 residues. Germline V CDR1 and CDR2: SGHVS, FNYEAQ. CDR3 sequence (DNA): TGTGCCAGCAGCTTGACAGGGGCGGCGAACACCGGGGAGCTGTTTTTT. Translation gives CASSLTGAANTGELFF.

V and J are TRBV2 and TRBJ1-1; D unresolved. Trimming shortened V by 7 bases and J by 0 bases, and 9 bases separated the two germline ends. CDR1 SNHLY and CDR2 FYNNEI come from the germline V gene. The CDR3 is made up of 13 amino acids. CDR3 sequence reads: CASMGLVNTEAFF. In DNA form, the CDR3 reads TGTGCCAGCATGGGCTTGGTGAACACTGAAGCTTTCTTT. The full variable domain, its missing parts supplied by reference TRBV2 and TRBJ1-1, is EPEVTQTPSHQVTQMGQEVILRCVPISNHLYFYWYRQILGQKVEFLVSFYNNEISEKSEIFDDQFSVERPDGSNFTLKIRSTKLEDSAMYFCASMGLVNTEAFFGQGTRLTVV.

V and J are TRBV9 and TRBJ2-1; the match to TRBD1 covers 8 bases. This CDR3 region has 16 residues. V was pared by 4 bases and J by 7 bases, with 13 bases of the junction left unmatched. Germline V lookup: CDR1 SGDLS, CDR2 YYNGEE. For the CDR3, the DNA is TGTGCCAGCAGCCTACTGCCTCGGACAGGGTGGAATGAGCAGTTCTTC. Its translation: CASSLLPRTGWNEQFF. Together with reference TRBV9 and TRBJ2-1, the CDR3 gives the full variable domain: DSGVTQTPKHLITATGQRVTLRCSPRSGDLSVYWYQQSLDQGLQFLIQYYNGEERAKGNILERFSAQQFPDLHSELNLSSLELGDSALYFCASSLLPRTGWNEQFFGPGTRLTVL.

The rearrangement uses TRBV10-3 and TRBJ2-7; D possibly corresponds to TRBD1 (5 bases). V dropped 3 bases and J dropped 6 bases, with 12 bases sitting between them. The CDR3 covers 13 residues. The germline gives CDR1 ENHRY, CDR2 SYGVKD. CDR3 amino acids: CAISDLRGSEQYF. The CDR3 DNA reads TGTGCCATCAGTGATTTAAGGGGATCCGAGCAGTACTTC.